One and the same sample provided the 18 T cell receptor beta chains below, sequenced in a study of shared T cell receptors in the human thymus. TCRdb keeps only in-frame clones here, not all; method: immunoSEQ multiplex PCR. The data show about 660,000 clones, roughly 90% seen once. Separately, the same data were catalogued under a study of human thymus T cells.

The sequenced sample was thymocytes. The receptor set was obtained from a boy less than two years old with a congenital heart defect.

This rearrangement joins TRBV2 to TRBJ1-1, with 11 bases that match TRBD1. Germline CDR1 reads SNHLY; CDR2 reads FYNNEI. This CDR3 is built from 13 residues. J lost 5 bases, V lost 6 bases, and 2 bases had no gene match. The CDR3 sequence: CASRRDRGTEAFF. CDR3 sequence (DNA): TGTGCCAGCAGGAGGGACAGGGGGACTGAAGCTTTCTTT.

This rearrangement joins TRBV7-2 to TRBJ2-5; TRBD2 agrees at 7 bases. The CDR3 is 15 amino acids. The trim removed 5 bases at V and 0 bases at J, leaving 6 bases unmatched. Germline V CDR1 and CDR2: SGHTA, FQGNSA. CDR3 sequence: CASSRIAGYQETQYF. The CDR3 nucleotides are TGTGCCAGCAGCCGTATAGCGGGTTACCAAGAGACCCAGTACTTC.

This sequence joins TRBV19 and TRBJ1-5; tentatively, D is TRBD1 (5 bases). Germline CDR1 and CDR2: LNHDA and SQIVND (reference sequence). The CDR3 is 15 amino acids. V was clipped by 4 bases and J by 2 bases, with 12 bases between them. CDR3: CASSTGFPGNQPQHF. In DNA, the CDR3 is TGTGCCAGTAGTACAGGGTTTCCCGGCAATCAGCCCCAGCATTTT.

The CDR3 DNA reads TGCGCCAGCAGCAGCGTCAGGGCAACTAATGAAAAACTGTTTTTT. Its protein product is CASSSVRATNEKLFF. The rearrangement uses TRBV4-1 and TRBJ1-4; D possibly corresponds to TRBD1 (5 bases). Germline lookup yields CDR1 MGHRA and CDR2 YSYEKL. The CDR3 runs 15 residues. V was cut by 5 bases and J by 0 bases, with 10 bases left in between.

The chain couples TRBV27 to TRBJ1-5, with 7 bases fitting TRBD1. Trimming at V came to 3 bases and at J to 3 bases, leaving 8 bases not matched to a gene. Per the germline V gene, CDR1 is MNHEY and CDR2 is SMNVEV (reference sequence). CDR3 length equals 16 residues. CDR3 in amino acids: CASSLSTGTPNQPQHF. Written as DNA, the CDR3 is TGTGCCAGCAGTTTGTCGACAGGGACCCCCAATCAGCCCCAGCATTTT.

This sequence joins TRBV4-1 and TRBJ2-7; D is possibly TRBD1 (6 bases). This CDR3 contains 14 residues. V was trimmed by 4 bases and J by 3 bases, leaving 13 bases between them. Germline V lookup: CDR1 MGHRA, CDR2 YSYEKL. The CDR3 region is CASSPGLTGYEQYF. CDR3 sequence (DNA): TGCGCCAGCAGCCCTGGATTGACAGGCTACGAGCAGTACTTC.

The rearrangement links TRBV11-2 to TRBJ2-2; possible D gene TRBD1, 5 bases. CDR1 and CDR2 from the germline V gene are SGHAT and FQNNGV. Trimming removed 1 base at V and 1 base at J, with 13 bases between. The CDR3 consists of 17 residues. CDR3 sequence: CASSLGVGALNTGELFF. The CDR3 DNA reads TGTGCCAGCAGCTTAGGGGTAGGGGCCCTGAACACCGGGGAGCTGTTTTTT.

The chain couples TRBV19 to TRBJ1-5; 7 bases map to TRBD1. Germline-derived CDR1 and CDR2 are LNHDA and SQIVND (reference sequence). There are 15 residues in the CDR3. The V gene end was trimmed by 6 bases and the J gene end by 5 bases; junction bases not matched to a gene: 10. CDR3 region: CASSFPRDRYQPQHF. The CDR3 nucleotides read TGTGCCAGTAGCTTCCCCCGGGACAGATATCAGCCCCAGCATTTT.

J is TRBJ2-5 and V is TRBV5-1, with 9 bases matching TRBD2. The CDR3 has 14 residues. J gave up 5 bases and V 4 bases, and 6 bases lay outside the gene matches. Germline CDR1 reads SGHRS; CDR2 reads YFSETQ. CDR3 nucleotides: TGCGCCAGCAGCCCGACTAGCGGTTTCGAGACCCAGTACTTC. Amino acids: CASSPTSGFETQYF.

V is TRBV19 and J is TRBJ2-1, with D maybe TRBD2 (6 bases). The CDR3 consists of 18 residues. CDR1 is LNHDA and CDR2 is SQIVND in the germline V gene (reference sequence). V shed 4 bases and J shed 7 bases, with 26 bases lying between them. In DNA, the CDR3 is TGTGCCAGTAGTAGGGAAAGGGCAGCGGGCGGCCTGCTAAATGAGCAGTTCTTC. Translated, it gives CASSRERAAGGLLNEQFF.

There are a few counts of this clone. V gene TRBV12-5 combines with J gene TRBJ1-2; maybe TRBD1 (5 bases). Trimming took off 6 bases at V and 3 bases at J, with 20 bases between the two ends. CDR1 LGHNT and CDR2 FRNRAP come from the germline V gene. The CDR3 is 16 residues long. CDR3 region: CASGRPTPWDYYGYTF. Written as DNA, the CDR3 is TGTGCTAGTGGCCGCCCGACCCCATGGGACTACTATGGCTACACCTTC.

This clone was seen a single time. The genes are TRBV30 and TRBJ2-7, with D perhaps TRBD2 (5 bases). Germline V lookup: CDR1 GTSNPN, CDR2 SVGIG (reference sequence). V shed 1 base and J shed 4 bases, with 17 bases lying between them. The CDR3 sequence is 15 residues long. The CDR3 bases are TGTGCCTGGAGTGCCGGGGTCCGCCCACCTTACGAGCAGTACTTC. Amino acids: CAWSAGVRPPYEQYF. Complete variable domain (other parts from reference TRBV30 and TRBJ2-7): SQTIHQWPATLVQPVGSPLSLECTVEGTSNPNLYWYRQAAGRGLQLLFYSVGIGQISSEVPQNLSASRPQDRQFILSSKKLLLSDSGFYLCAWSAGVRPPYEQYFGPGTRLTVT.

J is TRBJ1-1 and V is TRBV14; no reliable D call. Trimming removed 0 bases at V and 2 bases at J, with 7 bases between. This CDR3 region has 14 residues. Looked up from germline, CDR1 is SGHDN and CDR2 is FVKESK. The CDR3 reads CASSQDTRNTEAFF. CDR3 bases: TGTGCCAGCAGCCAAGATACGAGAAACACTGAAGCTTTCTTT.

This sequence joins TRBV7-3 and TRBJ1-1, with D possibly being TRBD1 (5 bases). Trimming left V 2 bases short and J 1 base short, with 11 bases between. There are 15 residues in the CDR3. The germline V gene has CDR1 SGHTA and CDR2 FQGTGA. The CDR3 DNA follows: TGTGCCAGCAGCTTAGAGGACACTGGGAACACTGAAGCTTTCTTT. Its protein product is CASSLEDTGNTEAFF. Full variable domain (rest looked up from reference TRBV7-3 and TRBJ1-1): GAGVSQTPSNKVTEKGKYVELRCDPISGHTALYWYRQSLGQGPEFLIYFQGTGAADDSGLPNDRFFAVRPEGSVSTLKIQRTERGDSAVYLCASSLEDTGNTEAFFGQGTRLTVV.

This chain's CDR3 is CASSLPGGEQFF. DNA of the CDR3: TGTGCCAGCAGCCTCCCCGGGGGGGAGCAGTTCTTC. The chain recombines TRBV27 with TRBJ2-1; 7 bases agree with TRBD2. Trimming cost V 6 bases and J 10 bases; bases outside gene matches: 6. This CDR3 is 12 amino acids long. Germline V CDR1 and CDR2: MNHEY, SMNVEV (reference sequence).

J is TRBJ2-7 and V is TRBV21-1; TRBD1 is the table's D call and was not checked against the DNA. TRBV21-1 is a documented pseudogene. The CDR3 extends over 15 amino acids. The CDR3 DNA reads TGTGCCAGCAGCGAAAGGGACCCCGGGACAGACGAGCAGTACTTC. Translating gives CASSERDPGTDEQYF.

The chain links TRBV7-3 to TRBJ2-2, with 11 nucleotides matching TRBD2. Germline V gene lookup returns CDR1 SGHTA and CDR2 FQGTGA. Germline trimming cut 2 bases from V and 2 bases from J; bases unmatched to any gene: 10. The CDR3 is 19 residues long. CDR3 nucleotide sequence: TGTGCCAGCAGCTTAGGTTCTCCTAGCGGGAGGCTTAACACCGGGGAGCTGTTTTTT. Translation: CASSLGSPSGRLNTGELFF.

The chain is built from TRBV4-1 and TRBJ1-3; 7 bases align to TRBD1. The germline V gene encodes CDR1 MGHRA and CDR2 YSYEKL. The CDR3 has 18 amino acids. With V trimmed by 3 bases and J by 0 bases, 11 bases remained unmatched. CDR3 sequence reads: CASSHALTGSTSGNTIYF. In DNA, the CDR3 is TGCGCCAGCAGCCACGCCCTGACAGGGTCGACCTCTGGAAACACCATATATTTT.